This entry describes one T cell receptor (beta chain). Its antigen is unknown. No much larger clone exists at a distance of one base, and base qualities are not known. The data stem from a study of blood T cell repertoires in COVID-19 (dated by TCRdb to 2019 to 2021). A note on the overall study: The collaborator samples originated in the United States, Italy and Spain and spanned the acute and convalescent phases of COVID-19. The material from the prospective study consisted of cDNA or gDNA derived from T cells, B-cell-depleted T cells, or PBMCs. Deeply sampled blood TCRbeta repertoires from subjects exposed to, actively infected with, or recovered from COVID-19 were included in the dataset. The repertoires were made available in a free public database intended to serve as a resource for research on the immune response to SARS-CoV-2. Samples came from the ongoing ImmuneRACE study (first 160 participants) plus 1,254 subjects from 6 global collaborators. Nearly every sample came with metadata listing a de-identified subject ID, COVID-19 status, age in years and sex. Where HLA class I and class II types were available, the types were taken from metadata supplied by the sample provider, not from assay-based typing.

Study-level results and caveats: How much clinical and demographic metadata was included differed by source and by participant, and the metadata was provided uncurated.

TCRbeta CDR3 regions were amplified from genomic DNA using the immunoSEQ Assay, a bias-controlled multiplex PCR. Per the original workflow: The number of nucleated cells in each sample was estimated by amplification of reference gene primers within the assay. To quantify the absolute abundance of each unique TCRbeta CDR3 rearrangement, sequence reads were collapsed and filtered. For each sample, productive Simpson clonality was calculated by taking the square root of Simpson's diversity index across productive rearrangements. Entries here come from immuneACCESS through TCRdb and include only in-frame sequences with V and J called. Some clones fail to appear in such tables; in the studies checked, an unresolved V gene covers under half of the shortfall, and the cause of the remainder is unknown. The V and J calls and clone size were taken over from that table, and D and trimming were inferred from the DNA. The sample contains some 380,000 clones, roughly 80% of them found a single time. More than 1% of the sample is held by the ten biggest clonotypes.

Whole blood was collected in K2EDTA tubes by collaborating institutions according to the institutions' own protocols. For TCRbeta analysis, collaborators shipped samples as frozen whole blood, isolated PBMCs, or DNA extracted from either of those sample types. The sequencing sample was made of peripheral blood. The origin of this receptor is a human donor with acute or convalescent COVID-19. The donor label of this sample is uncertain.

The CDR3 has the sequence CASSYEIFTEAFF. The DNA sequence is TGTGCCAGCAGTTATGAGATCTTCACTGAAGCTTTCTTT. The chain uses TRBV6-5 and TRBJ1-1; there is no confident call for the D gene. V was cut back by 3 bases and J by 4 bases, leaving a gap of 9 bases between them. The germline V gene encodes CDR1 MNHEY and CDR2 SVGAGI. Reading from cysteine to phenylalanine, the CDR3 counts 13 amino acids. Only CDR3 DNA remains: 39 bases, in frame from the first base.